The 19 T cell receptor beta chains given below trace back to one sample, sequenced in a study of OX40 agonist ivuxolimab in advanced cancers. Clones were read by immunoSEQ multiplex PCR, and TCRdb kept only the in-frame ones, dropping some. The data contain tens of thousands of clones, approximately 84% of them singletons. This sample comprised CD4+ or CD8+ T cells sorted from blood, obtained in a trial of the OX40 agonist ivuxolimab. The receptors were gathered from an adult with an advanced solid tumor such as melanoma, head and neck, liver or kidney cancer.

The chain combines TRBV4-2 with TRBJ1-6; unclear D gene. Trimming stripped 6 bases from V and 7 bases from J, with 13 bases between. This CDR3 region has 14 residues. Germline values: CDR1 LGHNA, CDR2 YNFKEQ. CDR3 coding DNA: TGTGCCAGCAGAGTTGGGCAGGAAAATTCACCCCTCCACTTT. Its translation is CASRVGQENSPLHF.

The V and J genes are TRBV4-3 and TRBJ2-2; TRBD2 aligns across 11 bases. From germline, CDR1 is LGHNA and CDR2 YSLEER. The J segment lost 2 bases and the V segment lost 0 bases, leaving 8 bases of the junction unmatched. This CDR3 has 19 amino acids. The chain's CDR3 is CASSQEGSGGAGNTGELFF. CDR3 nucleotides: TGCGCCAGCAGCCAAGAGGGTAGCGGGGGGGCCGGAAACACCGGGGAGCTGTTTTTT.

This clone was observed a handful of times. J is TRBJ2-5 and V is TRBV10-3, with 10 bases matching TRBD2. Germline V lookup: CDR1 ENHRY, CDR2 SYGVKD. V was clipped by 2 bases and J by 1 base; unmatched bases: 4. The CDR3 covers 16 residues. CDR3 in DNA: TGTGCCATCAGTGAGAGGACTAGCGGTCTCCAAGAGACCCAGTACTTC. Translating it yields CAISERTSGLQETQYF.

This chain joins TRBV9 and TRBJ1-1; TRBD1 is a possible D gene (5 bases). Germline-derived CDR1 and CDR2 are SGDLS and YYNGEE. V was shortened by 0 bases and J by 3 bases, with 21 bases between the two germline ends. This CDR3 is built from 18 residues. CDR3 protein: CASSVGGVDRGGDTEAFF. As DNA, the CDR3 is TGTGCCAGCAGCGTAGGAGGTGTCGACCGGGGGGGGGACACTGAAGCTTTCTTT.

Only one count was recorded for this clone. The rearrangement links TRBV27 to TRBJ1-1; D uncertain. V lost 9 bases, J lost 3 bases, and 20 bases lay in between. This CDR3 contains 15 residues. CDR1 and CDR2 from the germline V gene are MNHEY and SMNVEV (reference sequence). As DNA, the CDR3 is TGTGCCAGTAGAAAAATGGGAACCTCGGACACTGAAGCTTTCTTT. It yields the protein CASRKMGTSDTEAFF.

The chain uses TRBV7-9 and TRBJ1-4; no firm D call. Deletions cut 3 bases from V and 4 bases from J, with 15 bases between. Germline CDR1 reads SEHNR; CDR2 reads FQNEAQ (reference sequence). The CDR3 is 16 amino acids. The CDR3, as DNA: TGTGCCAGCAGCTTCGGACGGCAGTTCGATAATGAAAAACTGTTTTTT. This encodes CASSFGRQFDNEKLFF.

V is TRBV7-9 and J is TRBJ2-1; D uncertain. The CDR3 is 14 residues long. Germline loops: CDR1 SEHNR, CDR2 FQNEAQ (reference sequence). Deletions cut 1 base from V and 4 bases from J, with 8 bases between. CDR3 DNA sequence: TGTGCCAGCAGCTTAGAGGCGGTATACAATGAGCAGTTCTTC. Encoded protein: CASSLEAVYNEQFF.

The chain links TRBV4-3 to TRBJ2-1, with D perhaps being TRBD1 or TRBD2 (5 bases each). V lost 1 base and J lost 8, with 9 bases in between. The germline V gene has CDR1 LGHNA and CDR2 YSLEER. CDR3 length: 13 amino acids. CDR3 in DNA: TGCGCCAGCAGCCAAGCGGGGCTTCATGAGCAGTTCTTC. This translates into CASSQAGLHEQFF.

V is TRBV5-4 and J is TRBJ2-2, with D tentatively TRBD2 (5 bases). V lost 3 bases, J lost 4 bases, and 13 bases lay in between. Germline values: CDR1 SGHNT, CDR2 YYREEE (reference sequence). CDR3 length equals 15 residues. The CDR3 reads CASSYPSSPTGELFF. The CDR3 DNA is TGTGCCAGCAGCTACCCTAGCAGTCCCACCGGGGAGCTGTTTTTT.

J is TRBJ2-5 and V is TRBV2, with D tentatively TRBD1 (6 bases). Trimming shortened V by 7 bases and J by 2 bases, and 23 bases separated the two germline ends. Germline CDR1 and CDR2: SNHLY and FYNNEI. The CDR3 is made up of 17 amino acids. The chain's CDR3 is CASNGLTGYPLQETQYF. DNA for the CDR3: TGTGCCAGCAATGGGTTAACAGGGTATCCCCTACAAGAGACCCAGTACTTC.

The chain carries TRBV5-6 and TRBJ2-1; TRBD2 agrees at 10 bases. CDR1 and CDR2 (germline): SGHDT, YYEEEE. This CDR3 comprises 15 residues. The V segment lost 0 bases and the J segment 8 bases; nucleotides outside the gene matches: 5. The CDR3 bases are TGTGCCAGCAGCTTGGCTCTAGCGGGAGTTTATGAGCAGTTCTTC. Translating it yields CASSLALAGVYEQFF. Looking up the rest from reference TRBV5-6 and TRBJ2-1 gives the full variable domain: DAGVTQSPTHLIKTRGQQVTLRCSPKSGHDTVSWYQQALGQGPQFIFQYYEEEERQRGNFPDRFSGHQFPNYSSELNVNALLLGDSALYLCASSLALAGVYEQFFGPGTRLTVL.

The chain employs TRBV7-2 and TRBJ2-7, with D perhaps TRBD2 (5 bases). Trimming pared 2 bases from V and 4 bases from J, leaving 12 bases between. The CDR3 consists of 14 residues. Germline V gene lookup returns CDR1 SGHTA and CDR2 FQGNSA. The CDR3 sequence: CASSLRDSVYEQYF. Here the CDR3 DNA reads TGTGCCAGCAGCTTACGGGATTCCGTTTACGAGCAGTACTTC.

The V call is TRBV27, the J call TRBJ1-5; 10 bases fit TRBD1. The CDR3 covers 16 residues. Per the germline V gene, CDR1 is MNHEY and CDR2 is SMNVEV (reference sequence). The V gene end was trimmed by 4 bases and the J gene end by 3 bases; junction bases not matched to a gene: 6. The CDR3 nucleotides are TGTGCCAGCAGTTCAAGACAGGGGGCCTTCAATCAGCCCCAGCATTTT. Its protein product is CASSSRQGAFNQPQHF.

The rearrangement links TRBV4-1 to TRBJ2-7; TRBD2 matches at 7 bases. This CDR3 region has 14 residues. V trimming: 4 bases; J trimming: 2 bases; junction bases outside the gene matches: 5. Per germline, CDR1 MGHRA and CDR2 YSYEKL. CDR3 region: CASSLGGSAYEQYF. Written as DNA, the CDR3 is TGCGCCAGCAGCCTGGGAGGGTCAGCCTACGAGCAGTACTTC.

The chain combines TRBV19 with TRBJ2-5, with a weak D call TRBD2 (5 bases). This CDR3 has 16 amino acids. Germline CDR1 is LNHDA and CDR2 is SQIVND (reference sequence). The V end was cut by 1 base, the J end by 7 bases, with 19 bases between. The CDR3 is CASSIGPLGDGGTQYF. In DNA form, the CDR3 reads TGTGCCAGTAGTATAGGTCCGTTGGGAGACGGAGGGACCCAGTACTTC.

There are a few counts of this clone. Sequence at one end of the junction differs from germline and may be a read error. The chain carries TRBV7-7 and TRBJ1-2, with D uncertain. CDR3 length: 15 amino acids. CDR1 and CDR2 (germline): SSHAT, FNYEAQ (reference sequence). The DNA of the CDR3 is TGCGCCAGCAGCCAACCCAGGCTTAGATTCTGGGGCTACACCTTC. This codes for CASSQPRLRFWGYTF.

The chain is built from TRBV13 and TRBJ2-3; maybe TRBD2 (6 bases). The V gene lost 11 bases and the J gene lost 1 base, with 16 bases spanning the gap. Germline CDR1 is PRHDT and CDR2 is FYEKMQ (reference sequence). CDR3 size: 14 residues. CDR3 residues: CAGAMRERTDTQYF. DNA for the CDR3: TGTGCCGGAGCCATGCGGGAACGCACAGATACGCAGTATTTT.

DNA of the CDR3: TGTGCCAGCAGCGAACCTGGCGTAGCCGAGCAGTACTTC. Its translation is CASSEPGVAEQYF. V gene TRBV7-7 combines with J gene TRBJ2-7; D not certain. The V gene lost 5 bases and the J gene lost 6 bases, with 14 bases spanning the gap. CDR3 length equals 13 residues. Germline V gene sequence: CDR1 SSHAT, CDR2 FNYEAQ (reference sequence).

V gene TRBV27 combines with J gene TRBJ1-2; no firm D call. Germline V gene sequence: CDR1 MNHEY, CDR2 SMNVEV (reference sequence). With 8 bases removed from V and 1 base from J, the gap between germline ends came to 14 bases. This CDR3 comprises 14 residues. The CDR3 protein is CASLRRAGNYGYTF. In DNA form, the CDR3 reads TGTGCCAGCCTCAGAAGGGCTGGTAACTATGGCTACACCTTC.